The 21 T cell receptor beta chains listed next were all sequenced from one sample in a study of T cells in Graves' hyperthyroidism and ophthalmopathy. Amplified regions were TCR beta CDR3 sequences from RNA transcripts. HTBI primers were used for first-round RT-PCR of the TCR CDR3. Using its own MiXCR run on the multiplex PCR reads, TCRdb lists one record per CDR3 protein. Of 610,000 or so distinct CDR3 sequences detected, 46% appear once; the ten largest clones hold about 8.3%. The sequencing input was peripheral blood or thyroid tissue (not recorded which). The receptors here all came from a woman between 18 and 29 years old with Graves' hyperthyroidism.

DNA of the CDR3: TGTGCCAGCAGCTTATCCGGGTTACGGAACACTGAAGCTTTCTTT. Protein: CASSLSGLRNTEAFF. The gene calls are TRBV7-9 and TRBJ1-1; no clear D gene. The ends were cut back, 2 bases at V and 1 base at J, with 11 bases in the middle. The CDR3 consists of 15 residues. Looked up from germline, CDR1 is SEHNR and CDR2 is FQNEAQ (reference sequence). The variable domain in full, with the rest retrieved from reference TRBV7-9 and TRBJ1-1, is DTGVSQNPRHKITKRGQNVTFRCDPISEHNRLYWYRQTLGQGPEFLTYFQNEAQLEKSRLLSDRFSAERPKGSFSTLEIQRTEQGDSAMYLCASSLSGLRNTEAFFGQGTRLTVV.

This clonotype was counted ten times or more. The rearrangement uses TRBV15 and TRBJ1-1; the D gene is possibly TRBD1 (5 bases). Germline V CDR1 and CDR2: LNHNV, YYDKDF (reference sequence). Trimming took 1 base from V and 0 from J, leaving 12 bases between them. The CDR3 loop spans 16 amino acids. Here the CDR3 reads CATSRGPRGLNTEAFF. For the CDR3, the DNA is TGTGCCACCAGCAGAGGACCGAGGGGCCTGAACACTGAAGCTTTCTTT.

At least ten counts were recorded for this clonotype. The chain has TRBV2 and TRBJ1-2; tentative D call: TRBD1 (5 bases). V was trimmed by 7 bases and J by 5 bases, leaving 14 bases between them. The length of the CDR3 is 13 residues. Germline CDR1 and CDR2: SNHLY and FYNNEI. The CDR3 DNA is TGTGCCAGCATTAGGGGCCTTGGATATGGCTACACCTTC. Translation gives CASIRGLGYGYTF.

The chain couples TRBV10-3 to TRBJ2-2; 8 positions agree with TRBD1. V lost 11 bases, J lost 2 bases, and 10 bases stayed unmatched. This CDR3 is built from 15 residues. The germline V gene has CDR1 ENHRY and CDR2 SYGVKD. The CDR3 here is CASTGDAGNTGELFF. DNA of the CDR3: TGTGCCTCGACAGGGGACGCTGGAAACACCGGGGAGCTGTTTTTT.

The rearrangement joins TRBV7-9 to TRBJ2-2; D perhaps matches TRBD1 (5 bases). Germline V lookup: CDR1 SEHNR, CDR2 FQNEAQ (reference sequence). The CDR3 runs to 13 residues. The germline V and J ends were trimmed by 5 bases and 10 bases, with 14 bases remaining between them. As DNA, the CDR3 is TGTGCCAGCAGCCTAGGACATCCGGTGGAGCTGTTTTTT. Protein: CASSLGHPVELFF.

This clonotype has at least ten counts. The chain combines TRBV20-1 with TRBJ2-6; no clear D gene. Germline CDR1 and CDR2: DFQATT and SNEGSKA (reference sequence). The CDR3 totals 16 residues. V was trimmed by 5 bases and J by 0 bases, leaving 14 bases between them. In nucleotides, the CDR3 is TGCAGTGCTTTGGGCAGGCGACACTCTGGGGCCAACGTCCTGACTTTC. Translated, it gives CSALGRRHSGANVLTF.

This clonotype was counted many times. The V gene is TRBV11-2, the J gene TRBJ1-1, with D perhaps TRBD1 (5 bases). There are 12 residues in the CDR3. Germline CDR1 and CDR2: SGHAT and FQNNGV. V was shortened by 8 bases and J by 1 base, with 8 bases between the two germline ends. CDR3 protein: CASQQANTEAFF. The CDR3 DNA reads as TGTGCCAGCCAACAGGCGAACACTGAAGCTTTCTTT.

The table lists this clonotype with a few counts. The chain has TRBV4-3 and TRBJ2-7; TRBD2 aligns across 10 bases. After removal of 2 bases from V and 6 bases from J, the junction contained 7 bases not matched to a gene. The CDR3 loop spans 15 amino acids. The germline gives CDR1 LGHNA, CDR2 YSLEER. The CDR3 is CASSQSSGSYPEQYF. The CDR3 region has the DNA TGCGCCAGCAGCCAATCTAGCGGGAGCTATCCCGAGCAGTACTTC.

This chain connects TRBV2 to TRBJ2-5, with 7 bases that match TRBD1. Germline V gives CDR1 SNHLY, CDR2 FYNNEI. Losses at the gene ends were 6 bases for V and 7 bases for J; bases not matched to a gene: 5. The CDR3 sequence is 12 residues long. The CDR3 loop reads CASSGTEVTQYF. CDR3 nucleotides: TGTGCCAGCAGCGGGACAGAGGTGACCCAGTACTTC.

The chain joins TRBV11-2 to TRBJ2-1, with D tentatively TRBD1 (5 bases). This CDR3 region has 13 residues. Trimming pared 5 bases from V and 7 bases from J, leaving 12 bases between. Germline assignment: CDR1 SGHAT and CDR2 FQNNGV. The CDR3 nucleotides read TGTGCCAGCAGCCGGACAACGTGGAATGAGCAGTTCTTC. Protein product: CASSRTTWNEQFF.

Many counts were recorded for this clonotype. The chain links TRBV20-1 to TRBJ2-7; TRBD2 aligns across 10 bases. Germline V lookup: CDR1 DFQATT, CDR2 SNEGSKA (reference sequence). This CDR3 is 14 amino acids long. Unmatched junction bases numbered 4, after V lost 0 bases and J lost 5 bases. The CDR3 bases are TGCAGTGCTAGAGAGCCTAGCGGGAGCAACGAGCAGTACTTC. Translation: CSAREPSGSNEQYF.

In regard to this clonotype: Since a much larger clone is just one base distant, this may be a read error. The chain combines TRBV7-9 with TRBJ1-4; unclear D gene. This CDR3 spans 13 amino acids. V lost 5 bases and J lost 7, with 11 bases in between. The V gene's germline CDR1 is SEHNR and CDR2 FQNEAQ (reference sequence). The CDR3 DNA reads TGTGCCAGCAGCGCCCTAGGTACTGAAAAACTGTTTTTT. This codes for CASSALGTEKLFF.

Details on this clonotype: One junction end disagrees with the germline gene, perhaps due to a read error. The chain combines TRBV7-2 with TRBJ2-7; 7 bases match TRBD2. This CDR3 region has 21 residues. Germline CDR1 and CDR2: SGHTA and FQGNSA. CDR3 loop: CASSRLPANSYVSRELYEQYF. CDR3 DNA sequence: TGCGCCAGCAGCCGCCTGCCCGCAAATTCGTATGTTTCGCGGGAGCTGTACGAGCAGTACTTC.

This clonotype was found a few times. The chain carries TRBV10-3 and TRBJ2-1, with 8 bases that match TRBD2. The CDR3 covers 13 residues. V lost 0 bases, J lost 8 bases, and 0 bases stayed unmatched. Germline CDR1 ENHRY, CDR2 SYGVKD. The CDR3 DNA is TGTGCCATCAGTGAGTCGCGGGGGGATGAGCAGTTCTTC. Encoded protein: CAISESRGDEQFF.

This clonotype was detected ten times or more. The junction departs from the called germline gene at one end, perhaps through a read error. The rearrangement joins TRBV5-1 to TRBJ2-2; D ambiguous. The CDR3 has 12 amino acids. Per the germline V gene, CDR1 is SGHRS and CDR2 is YFSETQ. The CDR3 bases are TGTGCCAGCAGCCTCAACACCGGGGAGCTGTTTTTT. Translating it yields CASSLNTGELFF.

For the CDR3, the DNA is TGCAGTGCTAGTGGAACGCCTAATGAGCAGTACTTC. Translating it yields CSASGTPNEQYF. The J gene is TRBJ2-7, the V gene TRBV20-1; no reliable D call. Looked up from germline, CDR1 is DFQATT and CDR2 is SNEGSKA (reference sequence). This CDR3 is built from 12 residues. Trimming took off 3 bases at V and 7 bases at J, with 13 bases between the two ends.

The V gene is TRBV15, the J gene TRBJ1-2, with 9 bases aligning to TRBD1. The ends lost 0 bases at V and 8 bases at J; junction bases unmatched: 10. CDR1 is LNHNV and CDR2 is YYDKDF in the germline V gene (reference sequence). This CDR3 is built from 16 residues. The CDR3 protein is CATSRDITGTGSGYTF. The CDR3, as DNA: TGTGCCACCAGCAGAGACATCACCGGGACAGGGAGCGGCTACACCTTC.

The chain uses TRBV2 and TRBJ2-6, with D possibly being TRBD2 (6 bases). Germline CDR1 is SNHLY and CDR2 is FYNNEI. Trimming removed 7 bases at V and 18 bases at J, with 19 bases between. The CDR3 sequence is 12 residues long. CDR3 sequence reads: CASTPAGLSQTF. CDR3 bases: TGTGCCAGCACTCCCGCGGGGCTTTCCCAGACTTTC. The entire variable domain, with the rest obtained from reference TRBV2 and TRBJ2-6, is as follows: EPEVTQTPSHQVTQMGQEVILRCVPISNHLYFYWYRQILGQKVEFLVSFYNNEISEKSEIFDDQFSVERPDGSNFTLKIRSTKLEDSAMYFCASTPAGLSQTFGAGSRLTVL.

This clonotype was picked up many times. The V call is TRBV10-3, the J call TRBJ2-2; TRBD2 agrees at 7 bases. Germline lookup yields CDR1 ENHRY and CDR2 SYGVKD. Trimming cost V 5 bases and J 11 bases; bases outside gene matches: 14. The CDR3 runs 15 residues. The DNA of the CDR3 is TGTGCCATCAGTTCAAAGGGACTAACACCCCCCGAGCTGTTTTTT. Translated: CAISSKGLTPPELFF.

The V call is TRBV2, the J call TRBJ2-3; 10 nucleotides line up with TRBD2. The germline V gene encodes CDR1 SNHLY and CDR2 FYNNEI. Trimming cost V 6 bases and J 3 bases; bases outside gene matches: 9. CDR3 length: 16 amino acids. The CDR3 loop reads CASRSRAGGPTDTQYF. The DNA of the CDR3 is TGTGCCAGCAGATCACGAGCGGGAGGGCCAACAGATACGCAGTATTTT.

This clonotype was recorded at least ten times. The gene calls are TRBV20-1 and TRBJ1-5; 10 bases are a match to TRBD1. J was trimmed by 6 bases and V by 6 bases; bases with no gene match: 11. This CDR3 is 15 amino acids long. Germline V gene lookup returns CDR1 DFQATT and CDR2 SNEGSKA (reference sequence). Written as DNA, the CDR3 is TGCAGTGCCACCGAGGGACAGGGGAGTAGTCAGCCCCAGCATTTT. Amino acid sequence: CSATEGQGSSQPQHF.